These T cell receptor beta chains were read from a single sample in a study of OX40 agonist ivuxolimab in advanced cancers. Clones were read by immunoSEQ multiplex PCR, and TCRdb kept only the in-frame ones, dropping some. Of approximately 58,000 clones detected, about 84% appear once; the ten largest clones hold about 2.7%. Material: CD4+ or CD8+ T cells sorted from blood, obtained in a trial of the OX40 agonist ivuxolimab. Source of these receptors: an adult with an advanced solid tumor such as melanoma, head and neck, liver or kidney cancer. Each CDR3 is given with its conserved first and last residue. Fields, in order: D gene, J gene, clone size, V gene, CDR3 protein, CDR3 DNA. A D gene is named only where the DNA matches it firmly. A row's size may be missing; if present it is once, few, many or a size class.

- TRBJ1-2 - TRBV7-2 CASRVDENYGYTF TGTGCCAGCAGGGTGGACGAGAACTATGGCTACACCTTC
- TRBJ1-2 - TRBV6-6 CASSAPTGPSYGYTF TGTGCCAGCAGTGCCCCAACGGGCCCGTCCTATGGCTACACCTTC
- TRBJ2-7 - TRBV5-4 CASSLRDKQYF TGTGCCAGCAGCTTGAGAGATAAGCAGTACTTC
TRBD1 TRBJ1-1 - TRBV6-5 CASSYSITGDTEAFF TGTGCCAGCAGTTACTCGATTACAGGGGACACTGAAGCTTTCTTT
- TRBJ1-6 - TRBV7-2 CASSLFASPLHF TGTGCCAGCAGCTTATTCGCTTCACCCCTCCACTTT
- TRBJ2-5 - TRBV11-2 CASSPRGGQRGETQYF TGTGCCAGCAGCCCTAGGGGGGGGCAGAGAGGGGAGACCCAGTACTTC
- TRBJ1-3 - TRBV9 CASSVETGRENTIYF TGTGCCAGCAGCGTAGAGACGGGGAGGGAAAACACCATATATTTT
- TRBJ2-3 - TRBV7-3 CASSPARSNTQYF TGTGCCAGCAGCCCGGCCCGCTCGAATACGCAGTATTTT
- TRBJ2-7 - TRBV2 CAGGPSKKMGQYF TGTGCCGGGGGGCCCAGCAAGAAGATGGGGCAGTACTTC
TRBD1 TRBJ1-1 - TRBV10-1 CASRGLKGTGNTEAFF TGCGCCAGCAGGGGACTGAAGGGGACAGGGAACACTGAAGCTTTCTTT
- TRBJ2-3 - TRBV5-5 CASSLEANTQYF TGTGCCAGCAGCTTGGAGGCGAATACGCAGTATTTT
- TRBJ1-2 - TRBV19 CASTDERGYGYTF TGTGCCAGTACCGATGAGCGGGGATATGGCTACACCTTC
- TRBJ2-7 - TRBV6-6 CASSYPGSYEQYF TGTGCCAGCAGTTACCCGGGCTCCTACGAGCAGTACTTC
- TRBJ2-6 once TRBV5-6 CASSHRDWPSGANVLTF TGTGCCAGCAGCCATCGGGACTGGCCCTCTGGGGCCAACGTCCTGACTTTC
TRBD2 TRBJ2-7 - TRBV4-3 CASSRGTSGFYEQYF TGCGCCAGCAGCCGGGGGACTAGCGGCTTCTACGAGCAGTACTTC
- TRBJ1-2 - TRBV18 CASSPRQSSNYGYTF TGTGCCAGCTCACCCCGACAGTCCTCTAACTATGGCTACACCTTC